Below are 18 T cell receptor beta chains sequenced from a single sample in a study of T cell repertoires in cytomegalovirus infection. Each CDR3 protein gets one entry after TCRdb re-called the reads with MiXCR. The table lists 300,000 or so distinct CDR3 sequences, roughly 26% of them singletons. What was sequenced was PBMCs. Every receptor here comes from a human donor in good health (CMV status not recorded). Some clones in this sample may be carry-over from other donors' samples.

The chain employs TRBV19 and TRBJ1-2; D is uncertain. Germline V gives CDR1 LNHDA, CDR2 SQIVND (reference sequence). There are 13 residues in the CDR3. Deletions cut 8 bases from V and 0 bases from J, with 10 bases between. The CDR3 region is CASGQLSNYGYTF. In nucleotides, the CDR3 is TGTGCCAGTGGTCAGTTATCTAACTATGGCTACACCTTC.

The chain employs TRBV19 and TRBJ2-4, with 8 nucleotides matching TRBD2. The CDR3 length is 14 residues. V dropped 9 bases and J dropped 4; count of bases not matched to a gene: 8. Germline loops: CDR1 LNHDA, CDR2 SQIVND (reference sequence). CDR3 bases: TGTGCCAGCCTGCAGGCGGGAGGTAAAAACATTCAGTACTTC. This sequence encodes CASLQAGGKNIQYF.

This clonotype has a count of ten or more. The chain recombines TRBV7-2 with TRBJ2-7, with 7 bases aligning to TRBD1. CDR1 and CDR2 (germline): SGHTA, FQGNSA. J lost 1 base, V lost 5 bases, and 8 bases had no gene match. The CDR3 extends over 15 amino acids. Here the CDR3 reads CASSRRTGKSYEQYF. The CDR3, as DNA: TGTGCCAGCAGCCGACGGACAGGAAAATCCTACGAGCAGTACTTC. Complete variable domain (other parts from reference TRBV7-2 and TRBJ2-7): GAGVSQSPSNKVTEKGKDVELRCDPISGHTALYWYRQSLGQGLEFLIYFQGNSAPDKSGLPSDRFSAERTGGSVSTLTIQRTQQEDSAVYLCASSRRTGKSYEQYFGPGTRLTVT.

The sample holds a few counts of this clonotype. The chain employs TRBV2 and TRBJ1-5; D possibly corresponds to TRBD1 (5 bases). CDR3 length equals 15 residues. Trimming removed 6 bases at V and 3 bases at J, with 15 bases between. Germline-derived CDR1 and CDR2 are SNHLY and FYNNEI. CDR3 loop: CASSTRRQNNQPQHF. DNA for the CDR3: TGTGCCAGCAGCACCCGGCGACAGAACAATCAGCCCCAGCATTTT.

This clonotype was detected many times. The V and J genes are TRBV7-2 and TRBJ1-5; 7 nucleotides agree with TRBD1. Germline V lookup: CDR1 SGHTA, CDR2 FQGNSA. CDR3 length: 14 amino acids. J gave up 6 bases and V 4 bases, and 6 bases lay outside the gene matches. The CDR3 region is CASSSDRAGQPQHF. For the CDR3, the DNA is TGTGCCAGCAGCTCCGACAGGGCTGGTCAGCCCCAGCATTTT. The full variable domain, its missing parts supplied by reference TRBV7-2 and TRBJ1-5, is GAGVSQSPSNKVTEKGKDVELRCDPISGHTALYWYRQSLGQGLEFLIYFQGNSAPDKSGLPSDRFSAERTGGSVSTLTIQRTQQEDSAVYLCASSSDRAGQPQHFGDGTRLSIL.

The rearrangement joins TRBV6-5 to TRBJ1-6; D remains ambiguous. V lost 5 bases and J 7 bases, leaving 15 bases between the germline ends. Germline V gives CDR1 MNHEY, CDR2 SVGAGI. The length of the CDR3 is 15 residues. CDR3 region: CASSPTQVGNSPLHF. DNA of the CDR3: TGTGCCAGCAGTCCGACTCAAGTTGGAAATTCACCCCTCCACTTT.

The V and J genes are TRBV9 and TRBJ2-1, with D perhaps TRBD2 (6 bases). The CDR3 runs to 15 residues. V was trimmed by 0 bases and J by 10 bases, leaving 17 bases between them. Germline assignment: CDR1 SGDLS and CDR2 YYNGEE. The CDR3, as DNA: TGTGCCAGCAGCGTAGGCGGACTATTAATTGCGGAGCAGTTCTTC. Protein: CASSVGGLLIAEQFF.

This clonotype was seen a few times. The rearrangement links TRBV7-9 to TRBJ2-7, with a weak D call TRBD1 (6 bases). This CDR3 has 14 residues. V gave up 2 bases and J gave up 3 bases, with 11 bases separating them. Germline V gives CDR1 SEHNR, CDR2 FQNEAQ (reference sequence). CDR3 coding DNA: TGTGCCAGCAGCTTATTAGGACAGAACTACGAGCAGTACTTC. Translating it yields CASSLLGQNYEQYF.

CDR3 residues: CASSPRQGRGNEQFF. The CDR3 nucleotides are TGTGCCAGCAGCCCGCGACAGGGGAGGGGAAATGAGCAGTTCTTC. The J gene is TRBJ2-1, the V gene TRBV12-3 or TRBV12-4, with a possible D match to TRBD1 (8 bases). Trimming took 6 bases from V and 7 from J, leaving 19 bases between them. CDR3 length: 15 residues.

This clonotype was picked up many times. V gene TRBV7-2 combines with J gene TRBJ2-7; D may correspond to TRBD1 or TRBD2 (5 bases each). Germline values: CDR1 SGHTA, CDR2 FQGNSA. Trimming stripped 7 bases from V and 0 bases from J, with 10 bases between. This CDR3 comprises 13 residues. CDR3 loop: CASKGPSSYEQYF. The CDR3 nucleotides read TGTGCCAGCAAGGGACCCAGCTCCTACGAGCAGTACTTC.

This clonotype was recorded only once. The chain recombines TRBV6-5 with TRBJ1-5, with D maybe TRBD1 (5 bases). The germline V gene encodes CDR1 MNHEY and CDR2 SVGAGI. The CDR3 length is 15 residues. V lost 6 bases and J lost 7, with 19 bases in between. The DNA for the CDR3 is TGTGCCAGCAGCTTGGGATTAGGGGATGGCCAGCCCCAGCATTTT. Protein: CASSLGLGDGQPQHF.

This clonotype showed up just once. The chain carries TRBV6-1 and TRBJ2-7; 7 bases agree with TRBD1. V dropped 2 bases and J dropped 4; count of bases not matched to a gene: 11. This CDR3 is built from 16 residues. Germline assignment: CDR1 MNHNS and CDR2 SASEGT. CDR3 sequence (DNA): TGTGCCAGCAGTGAACGCTCCGGGACAGAAGGGTACGAGCAGTACTTC. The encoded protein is CASSERSGTEGYEQYF.

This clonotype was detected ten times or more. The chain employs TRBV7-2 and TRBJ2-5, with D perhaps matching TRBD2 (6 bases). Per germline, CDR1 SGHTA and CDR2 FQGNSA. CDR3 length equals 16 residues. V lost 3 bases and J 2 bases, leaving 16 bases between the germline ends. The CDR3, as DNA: TGTGCCAGCAGCTTTAGCACGGGAGACGGGCAAGAGACCCAGTACTTC. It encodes CASSFSTGDGQETQYF.

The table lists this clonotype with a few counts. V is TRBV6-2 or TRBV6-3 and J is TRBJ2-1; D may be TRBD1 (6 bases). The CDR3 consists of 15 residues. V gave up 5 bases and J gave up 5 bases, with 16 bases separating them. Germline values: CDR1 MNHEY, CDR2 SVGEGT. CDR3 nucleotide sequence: TGTGCCAGCAGTCCCGGGACAAGAGTCGACAATGAGCAGTTCTTC. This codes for CASSPGTRVDNEQFF.

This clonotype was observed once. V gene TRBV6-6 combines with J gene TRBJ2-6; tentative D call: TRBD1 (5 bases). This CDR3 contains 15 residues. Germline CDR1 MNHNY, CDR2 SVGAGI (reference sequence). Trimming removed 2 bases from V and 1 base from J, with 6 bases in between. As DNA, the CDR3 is TGTGCCAGCAGTTACCCAGGGTCTGGGGCCAACGTCCTGACTTTC. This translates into CASSYPGSGANVLTF.

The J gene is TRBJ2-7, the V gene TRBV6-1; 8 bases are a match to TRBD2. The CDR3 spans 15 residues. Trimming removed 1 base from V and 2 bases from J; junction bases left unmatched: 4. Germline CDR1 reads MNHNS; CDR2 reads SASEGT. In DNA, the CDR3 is TGTGCCAGCAGTGAAGTCTTTAGCGGGGCCTACGAGCAGTACTTC. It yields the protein CASSEVFSGAYEQYF.

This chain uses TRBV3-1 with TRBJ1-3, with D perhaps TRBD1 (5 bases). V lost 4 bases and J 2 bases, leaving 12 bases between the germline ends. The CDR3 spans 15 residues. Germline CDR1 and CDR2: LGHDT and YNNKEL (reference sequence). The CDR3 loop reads CASSPRQPAGNTIYF. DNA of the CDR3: TGTGCCAGCAGCCCTAGACAGCCAGCTGGAAACACCATATATTTT.

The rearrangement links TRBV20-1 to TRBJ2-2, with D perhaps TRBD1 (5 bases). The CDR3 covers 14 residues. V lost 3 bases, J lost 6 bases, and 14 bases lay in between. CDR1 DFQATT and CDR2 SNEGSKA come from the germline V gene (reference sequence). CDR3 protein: CSARPAGPAGELFF. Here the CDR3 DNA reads TGCAGTGCTAGGCCGGCAGGGCCGGCCGGGGAGCTGTTTTTT.